The 21 T cell receptor beta chains listed next were all sequenced from one sample in a study of blood T cells in healthy people across ages. Together with a sample-barcoded 5' primer, a J-beta primer mix was included in a second PCR lasting about 7 to 11 cycles. TCRdb reprocessed the 5' RACE reads via MiXCR and lists one record per CDR3 protein. The data contain over 1,500,000 distinct CDR3 sequences, 49% of them singletons. Material for sequencing was blood. The origin of the receptors is a woman in her thirties or forties in good health.

The CDR3 here is CSVRETMNTEAFF. The CDR3 DNA is TGCAGCGTTCGAGAGACCATGAACACTGAAGCTTTCTTT. The chain is built from TRBV29-1 and TRBJ1-1, with D unclear. The V and J ends lost 5 bases and 0 bases respectively, with 10 bases between them. This CDR3 has 13 residues. Germline CDR1 reads SQVTM; CDR2 reads ANQGSEA.

V gene TRBV7-3 combines with J gene TRBJ2-3, with D unclear. Germline values: CDR1 SGHTA, CDR2 FQGTGA. This CDR3 region has 15 residues. The CDR3 protein is CVIPLALTSTDTQYF. The CDR3 bases are TGTGTTATCCCCCTCGCCTTAACTAGCACAGATACGCAGTATTTT.

This CDR3 reads CASSSSRGTSGANVLTF. DNA of the CDR3: TGTGCCAGCAGTTCGTCCAGGGGGACCTCTGGGGCCAACGTCCTGACTTTC. The chain links TRBV27 to TRBJ2-6; 7 nucleotides match TRBD1. V shed 4 bases, J shed 0 bases, and the junction held 6 bases outside the gene matches. Germline V lookup: CDR1 MNHEY, CDR2 SMNVEV (reference sequence). The CDR3 has 17 amino acids. Filled out from reference TRBV27 and TRBJ2-6, the complete variable domain reads EAQVTQNPRYLITVTGKKLTVTCSQNMNHEYMSWYRQDPGLGLRQIYYSMNVEVTDKGDVPEGYKVSRKEKRNFPLILESPSPNQTSLYFCASSSSRGTSGANVLTFGAGSRLTVL.

The J gene is TRBJ2-4, the V gene TRBV24-1, with TRBD1 matching over 7 bases. The J call is uncertain, as TRBJ2-5 better fits the DNA end. CDR1 and CDR2 from the germline V gene are KGHDR and SFDVKD. This CDR3 contains 15 residues. CDR3 DNA sequence: TGTGCCACCAGTGATTTGCACAGGGGAGAAGAGACCCAGTACTTC. Its protein is CATSDLHRGEETQYF.

The rearrangement links TRBV27 to TRBJ2-5; the D gene is possibly TRBD1 (6 bases). Deletions cut 3 bases from V and 9 bases from J, with 14 bases between. The germline V gene encodes CDR1 MNHEY and CDR2 SMNVEV (reference sequence). The CDR3 is made up of 13 amino acids. The CDR3 sequence is CASSLGAETAQYF. CDR3 in DNA: TGTGCCAGCAGTTTGGGGGCAGAGACGGCCCAGTACTTC.

This chain uses TRBV7-2 with TRBJ2-1; D unresolved. This CDR3 is built from 14 residues. Trimming cost V 5 bases and J 6 bases, with 14 bases left between them. CDR1 is SGHTA and CDR2 is FQGNSA in the germline V gene. The DNA for the CDR3 is TGTGCCAGCAGCGTAGATCGGCAGCGCAATGAGCAGTTCTTC. This encodes CASSVDRQRNEQFF.

This clonotype was counted only a few times. The J gene is TRBJ2-1, the V gene TRBV29-1; 7 nucleotides line up with TRBD1. The DNA end is a closer match to TRBJ2-7, so the J assignment may be wrong. The CDR3 consists of 15 residues. Germline V lookup: CDR1 SQVTM, CDR2 ANQGSEA. CDR3 region: CSADQGDNSYNEQYF. The CDR3 coding sequence is TGCAGCGCCGACCAGGGGGACAACTCCTACAATGAGCAGTACTTC.

This clonotype has more than one count but fewer than ten. V is TRBV11-2 and J is TRBJ2-1; TRBD2 matches 11 bases. Germline trimming cut 7 bases from V and 4 bases from J; bases unmatched to any gene: 3. CDR1 and CDR2 (germline): SGHAT, FQNNGV. The CDR3 spans 14 residues. CDR3 sequence reads: CASTRLAGYNEQFF. Written as DNA, the CDR3 is TGTGCCAGCACCCGACTAGCGGGGTACAATGAGCAGTTCTTC. The entire variable domain, with the rest obtained from reference TRBV11-2 and TRBJ2-1, is as follows: EAGVAQSPRYKIIEKRQSVAFWCNPISGHATLYWYQQILGQGPKLLIQFQNNGVVDDSQLPKDRFSAERLKGVDSTLKIQPAKLEDSAVYLCASTRLAGYNEQFFGPGTRLTVL.

This clonotype was counted only a few times. This rearrangement joins TRBV4-3 to TRBJ1-2; 7 bases are a match to TRBD1. After removal of 2 bases from V and 10 bases from J, the junction contained 7 bases not matched to a gene. CDR3 length: 13 amino acids. CDR1 and CDR2 from the germline V gene are LGHNA and YSLEER. The CDR3 region is CASSQTTGKDYTF. The DNA of the CDR3 is TGCGCCAGCAGCCAAACGACAGGGAAGGACTACACCTTC.

The rearrangement joins TRBV28 to TRBJ2-5, with 11 bases identical to TRBD2. This CDR3 comprises 15 residues. Per the germline V gene, CDR1 is MDHEN and CDR2 is SYDVKM. J was trimmed by 5 bases and V by 3 bases; bases with no gene match: 5. Written as DNA, the CDR3 is TGTGCCAGCAGTTTGGGGACTAGCGGCCTGGAGACCCAGTACTTC. It translates to CASSLGTSGLETQYF. Full variable domain (missing parts from reference TRBV28 and TRBJ2-5): DVKVTQSSRYLVKRTGEKVFLECVQDMDHENMFWYRQDPGLGLRLIYFSYDVKMKEKGDIPEGYSVSREKKERFSLILESASTNQTSMYLCASSLGTSGLETQYFGPGTRLLVL.

This clonotype came up a few times. V gene TRBV12-3 or TRBV12-4 combines with J gene TRBJ1-2; no definite D call. The CDR3 sequence is 13 residues long. V lost 6 bases, J lost 3 bases, and 11 bases lay in between. CDR3 residues: CASSHSEHYGYTF. The CDR3 region has the DNA TGTGCCAGCAGCCATTCGGAACACTATGGCTACACCTTC.

The V and J genes are TRBV20-1 and TRBJ1-2; TRBD1 matches at 7 bases. V lost 3 bases to trimming and J lost 4 bases; unmatched junction nucleotides: 8. The germline V gene encodes CDR1 DFQATT and CDR2 SNEGSKA (reference sequence). The CDR3 extends over 14 amino acids. This CDR3 reads CSASAGTESYGYTF. The DNA of the CDR3 is TGCAGTGCTAGTGCAGGGACAGAAAGCTATGGCTACACCTTC.

This clonotype was seen only a few times. This sequence joins TRBV29-1 and TRBJ1-2; D uncertain. Germline CDR1 reads SQVTM; CDR2 reads ANQGSEA. V lost 1 base to trimming and J lost 2 bases, with 14 bases between them. The CDR3 has 15 amino acids. CDR3 nucleotide sequence: TGCAGCGTTGAAGTCGGTTTACAGCGGAACTATGGCTACACCTTC. Translating it yields CSVEVGLQRNYGYTF.

This chain uses TRBV28 with TRBJ2-7, with 9 bases fitting TRBD2. The CDR3 length is 16 residues. Germline assignment: CDR1 MDHEN and CDR2 SYDVKM. V gave up 6 bases and J gave up 4 bases; unmatched junction bases: 13. The CDR3 coding sequence is TGTGCCAGCAGCTCCCATAGCGGGGGTGAGATATACGAGCAGTACTTC. Protein: CASSSHSGGEIYEQYF.

For this clonotype: One junction end disagrees with the germline gene, perhaps due to a read error. The V call is TRBV20-1, the J call TRBJ2-3, with D maybe TRBD1 (6 bases). Germline CDR1 and CDR2: DFQATT and SNEGSKA (reference sequence). This CDR3 is 18 amino acids long. CDR3 sequence (DNA): TGCAGTGCTAGGGACCCCACTAAACTACAGGGCTCTACAGATGCGCAGTATTTT. This gives the protein CSARDPTKLQGSTDAQYF.

A few counts support this clonotype. V usage is TRBV4-2 and J usage is TRBJ2-5, with unresolved D. Germline V gene sequence: CDR1 LGHNA, CDR2 YNFKEQ. The CDR3 contains 14 residues. The germline V and J ends were trimmed by 0 bases and 2 bases, with 7 bases remaining between them. The CDR3 is CASSQDYKQETQYF. The CDR3, as DNA: TGTGCCAGCAGCCAAGATTACAAGCAAGAGACCCAGTACTTC.

This sequence joins TRBV6-2 or TRBV6-3 and TRBJ2-5; 11 bases fit TRBD1. V trimming: 6 bases; J trimming: 5 bases; junction bases outside the gene matches: 8. The length of the CDR3 is 15 residues. Per the germline V gene, CDR1 is MNHEY and CDR2 is SVGEGT. The CDR3 loop is CASRRTGTGGETQYF. In DNA form, the CDR3 reads TGTGCCAGCAGAAGGACCGGGACAGGGGGGGAGACCCAGTACTTC.

The rearrangement joins TRBV20-1 to TRBJ2-1; perhaps TRBD2 as D (5 bases). Looked up from germline, CDR1 is DFQATT and CDR2 is SNEGSKA (reference sequence). Trimming shortened V by 3 bases and J by 3 bases, and 12 bases separated the two germline ends. The CDR3 sequence is 14 residues long. CDR3 nucleotide sequence: TGCAGTGCTAGTCAAAGGGAGCACTACAATGAGCAGTTCTTC. Translated: CSASQREHYNEQFF.

The genes are TRBV27 and TRBJ1-2; TRBD1 matches at 8 bases. The CDR3 extends over 14 amino acids. Germline CDR1 and CDR2: MNHEY and SMNVEV (reference sequence). V shed 5 bases, J shed 8 bases, and the junction held 10 bases outside the gene matches. CDR3 in DNA: TGTGCCAGCAGTGGGACAGGTCTCCCCCAGGGCTACACCTTC. Encoded protein: CASSGTGLPQGYTF.

This chain joins TRBV3-1 and TRBJ1-6, with a weak D call TRBD1 (6 bases). Germline V gene sequence: CDR1 LGHDT, CDR2 YNNKEL (reference sequence). V gave up 2 bases and J gave up 10 bases, with 15 bases separating them. The CDR3 totals 15 residues. The CDR3 reads CASSQPAAGESPLHF. The CDR3, as DNA: TGTGCCAGCAGCCAACCCGCGGCAGGGGAATCACCCCTCCACTTT.

This clonotype was seen a few times. The chain is built from TRBV6-2 or TRBV6-3 and TRBJ2-7; no clear D. The ends were cut back, 2 bases at V and 0 bases at J, with 14 bases in the middle. Germline V gene data show CDR1 as MNHEY and CDR2 as SVGEGT. This CDR3 contains 16 residues. CDR3 loop: CASSYPHTVSSYEQYF. CDR3 in DNA: TGTGCCAGCAGTTACCCTCACACCGTCAGCTCCTACGAGCAGTACTTC.